The 2 T cell receptor beta chains below were found in one sample sequenced in a study of T cell responses to AZD1222 COVID-19 vaccine. The method was immunoSEQ multiplex PCR; TCRdb's version includes in-frame clones alone and lacks a portion of them. The sample has 150,000 or so clones, around nine tenths seen once. The source was peripheral blood, collected on day 0 of AZD1222 vaccination. Source of these receptors: an adult in good health.

The J gene is TRBJ1-5, the V gene TRBV19, with D perhaps matching TRBD1 (5 bases). Deletions cut 7 bases from V and 4 bases from J, with 17 bases between. The germline V gene has CDR1 LNHDA and CDR2 SQIVND (reference sequence). The CDR3 covers 15 residues. Here the CDR3 DNA reads TGTGCCAGTAAGGACCTGGGGGAGGGAAATCAGCCCCAGCATTTT. Protein product: CASKDLGEGNQPQHF.

The rearrangement uses TRBV10-3 and TRBJ1-5, with no clear D. Germline V gives CDR1 ENHRY, CDR2 SYGVKD. V lost 3 bases to trimming and J lost 2 bases, with 5 bases between them. The CDR3 length is 13 residues. The CDR3 region is CAISEQGNQPQHF. CDR3 DNA: TGTGCCATCAGTGAACAAGGCAATCAGCCCCAGCATTTT.